The entry that follows covers one T cell receptor (beta chain) sequence. Generated by immunoSEQ multiplex PCR, the TCRdb table keeps only in-frame clones and is missing some. Counted here are roughly 67,000 clones, around 84% occurring once; the ten biggest clones make up 4.1%. The germline gives CDR1 GTSNPN, CDR2 SVGIG (reference sequence). CDR3 length: 12 amino acids. Trimming cost V 3 bases and J 7 bases, with 10 bases left between them. The source of the sample is a study of blood T cell repertoires in COVID-19. The gene calls are TRBV30 and TRBJ1-5; D not certain. The receptor comes from a man aged 50 to 59 with acute or convalescent COVID-19. The specimen sequenced was peripheral blood. CDR3 bases: TGTGCCTGGAGGGGCTCGGGGCAGCCCCAGCATTTT. Translating it yields CAWRGSGQPQHF.